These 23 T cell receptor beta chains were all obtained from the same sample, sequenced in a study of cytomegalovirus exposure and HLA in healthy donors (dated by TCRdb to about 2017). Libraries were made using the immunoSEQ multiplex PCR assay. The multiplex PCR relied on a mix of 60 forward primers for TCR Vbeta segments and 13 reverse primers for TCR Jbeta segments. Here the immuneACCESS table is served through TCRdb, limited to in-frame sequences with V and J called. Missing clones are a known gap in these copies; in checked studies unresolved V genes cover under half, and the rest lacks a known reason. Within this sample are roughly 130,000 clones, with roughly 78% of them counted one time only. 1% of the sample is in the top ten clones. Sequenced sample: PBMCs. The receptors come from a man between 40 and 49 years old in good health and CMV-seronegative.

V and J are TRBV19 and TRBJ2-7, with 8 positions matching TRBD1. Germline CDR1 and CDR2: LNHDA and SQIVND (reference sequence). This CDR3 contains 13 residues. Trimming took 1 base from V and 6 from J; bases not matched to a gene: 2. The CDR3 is CASSIGTGREQYF. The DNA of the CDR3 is TGTGCCAGTAGTATAGGGACAGGGCGCGAGCAGTACTTC.

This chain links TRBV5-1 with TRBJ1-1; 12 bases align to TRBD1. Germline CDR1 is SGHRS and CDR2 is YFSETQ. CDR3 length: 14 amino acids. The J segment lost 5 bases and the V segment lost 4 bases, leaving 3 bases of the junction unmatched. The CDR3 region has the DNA TGCGCCAGCAGCCGGGACAGGGGGCCTACTGAAGCTTTCTTT. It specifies CASSRDRGPTEAFF.

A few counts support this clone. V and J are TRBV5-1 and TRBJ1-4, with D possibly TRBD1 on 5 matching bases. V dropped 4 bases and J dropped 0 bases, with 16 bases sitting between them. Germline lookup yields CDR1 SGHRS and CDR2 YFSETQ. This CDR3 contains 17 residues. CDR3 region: CASSPEWGGPTNEKLFF. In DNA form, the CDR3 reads TGCGCCAGCAGCCCCGAGTGGGGGGGACCAACTAATGAAAAACTGTTTTTT.

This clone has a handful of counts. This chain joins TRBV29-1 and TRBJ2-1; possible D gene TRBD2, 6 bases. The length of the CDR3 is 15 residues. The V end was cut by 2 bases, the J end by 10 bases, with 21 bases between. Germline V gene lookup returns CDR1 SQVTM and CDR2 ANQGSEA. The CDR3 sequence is CSVESWVGRDGEQFF. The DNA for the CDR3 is TGCAGCGTTGAAAGCTGGGTGGGGCGGGACGGGGAGCAGTTCTTC.

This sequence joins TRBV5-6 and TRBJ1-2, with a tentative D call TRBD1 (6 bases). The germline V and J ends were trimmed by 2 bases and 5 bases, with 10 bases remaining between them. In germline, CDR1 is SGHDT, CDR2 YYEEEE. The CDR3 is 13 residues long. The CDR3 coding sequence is TGTGCCAGCAGCTTTATAGGGGGATATGGCTACACCTTC. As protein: CASSFIGGYGYTF.

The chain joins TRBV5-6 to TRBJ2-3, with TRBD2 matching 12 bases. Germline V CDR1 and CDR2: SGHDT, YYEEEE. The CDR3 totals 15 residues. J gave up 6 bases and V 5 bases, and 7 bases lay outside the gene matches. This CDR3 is CASRSTSGRLDTQYF. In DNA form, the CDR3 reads TGTGCCAGCAGGTCGACTAGCGGGAGATTGGATACGCAGTATTTT.

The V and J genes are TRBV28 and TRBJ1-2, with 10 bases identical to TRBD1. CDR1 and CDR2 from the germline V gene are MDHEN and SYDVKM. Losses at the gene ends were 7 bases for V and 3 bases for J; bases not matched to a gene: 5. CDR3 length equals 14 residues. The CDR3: CASNIGTGDYGYTF. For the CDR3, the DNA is TGTGCCAGCAACATAGGGACAGGGGACTATGGCTACACCTTC.

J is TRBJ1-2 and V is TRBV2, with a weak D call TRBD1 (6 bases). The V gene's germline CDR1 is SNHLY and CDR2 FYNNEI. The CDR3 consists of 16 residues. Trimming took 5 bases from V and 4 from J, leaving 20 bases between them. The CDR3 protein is CASSQKEAGAGYGYTF. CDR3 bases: TGTGCCAGCAGTCAAAAGGAGGCGGGGGCGGGCTATGGCTACACCTTC.

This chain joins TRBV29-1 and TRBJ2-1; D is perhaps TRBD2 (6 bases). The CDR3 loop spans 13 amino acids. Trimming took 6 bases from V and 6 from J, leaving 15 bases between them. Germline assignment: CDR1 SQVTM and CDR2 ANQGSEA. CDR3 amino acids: CSVARLESNEQFF. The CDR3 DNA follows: TGCAGCGTCGCGAGACTAGAAAGCAATGAGCAGTTCTTC.

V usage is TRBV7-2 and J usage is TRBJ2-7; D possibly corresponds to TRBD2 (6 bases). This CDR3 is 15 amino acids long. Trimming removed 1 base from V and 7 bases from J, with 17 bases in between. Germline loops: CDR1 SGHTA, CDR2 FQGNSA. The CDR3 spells CASSLVPSVDGEQYF. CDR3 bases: TGTGCCAGCAGCTTAGTCCCTAGCGTGGACGGGGAGCAGTACTTC.

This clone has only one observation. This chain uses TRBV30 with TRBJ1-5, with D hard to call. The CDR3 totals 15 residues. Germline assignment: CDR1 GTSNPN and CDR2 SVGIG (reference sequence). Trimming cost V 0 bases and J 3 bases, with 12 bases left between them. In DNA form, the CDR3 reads TGTGCCTGGAGTGTACGTCACAGCCTCAATCAGCCCCAGCATTTT. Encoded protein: CAWSVRHSLNQPQHF.

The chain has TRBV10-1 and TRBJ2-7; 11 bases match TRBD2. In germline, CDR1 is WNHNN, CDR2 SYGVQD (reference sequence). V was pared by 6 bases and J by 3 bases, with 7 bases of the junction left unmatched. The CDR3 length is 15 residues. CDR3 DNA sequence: TGCGCCAGCAGCGCTGAACTAGCGGGAGTCTACGAGCAGTACTTC. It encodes CASSAELAGVYEQYF.

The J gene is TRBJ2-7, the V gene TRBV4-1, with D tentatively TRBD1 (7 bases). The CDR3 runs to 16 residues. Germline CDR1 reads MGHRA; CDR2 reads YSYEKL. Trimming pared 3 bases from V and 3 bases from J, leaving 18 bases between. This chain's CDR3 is CASSHLASQGGYEQYF. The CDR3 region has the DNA TGCGCCAGCAGCCATTTAGCTAGTCAGGGGGGCTACGAGCAGTACTTC.

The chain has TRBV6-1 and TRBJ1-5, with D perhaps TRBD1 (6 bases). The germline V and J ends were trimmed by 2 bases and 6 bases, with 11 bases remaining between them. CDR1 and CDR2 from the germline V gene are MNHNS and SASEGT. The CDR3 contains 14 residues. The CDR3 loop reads CASSETSRGQPQHF. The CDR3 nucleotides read TGTGCCAGCAGTGAAACAAGCAGGGGTCAGCCCCAGCATTTT.

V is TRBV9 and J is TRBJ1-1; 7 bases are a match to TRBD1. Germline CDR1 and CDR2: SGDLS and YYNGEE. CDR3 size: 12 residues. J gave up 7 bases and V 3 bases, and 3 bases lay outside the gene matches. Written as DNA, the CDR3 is TGTGCCAGCAGCGCGTGGGACAGTGAAGCTTTCTTT. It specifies CASSAWDSEAFF.

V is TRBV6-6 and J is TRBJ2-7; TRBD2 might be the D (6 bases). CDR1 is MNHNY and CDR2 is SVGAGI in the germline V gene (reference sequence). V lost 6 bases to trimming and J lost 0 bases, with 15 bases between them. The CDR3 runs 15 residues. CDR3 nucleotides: TGTGCCAGCAGCCAACTCGGCGGGGCCTCCTACGAGCAGTACTTC. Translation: CASSQLGGASYEQYF.

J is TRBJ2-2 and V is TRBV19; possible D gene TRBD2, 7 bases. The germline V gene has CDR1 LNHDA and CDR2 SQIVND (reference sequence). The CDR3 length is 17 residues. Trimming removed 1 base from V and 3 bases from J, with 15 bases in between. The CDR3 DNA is TGTGCCAGTAGTATAGTAGGGGGGGGCGCCGACACCGGGGAGCTGTTTTTT. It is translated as CASSIVGGGADTGELFF.

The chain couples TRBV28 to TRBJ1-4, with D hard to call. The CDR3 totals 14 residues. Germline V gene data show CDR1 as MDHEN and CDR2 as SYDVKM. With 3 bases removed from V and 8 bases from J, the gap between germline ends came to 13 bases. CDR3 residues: CASSFSGESEKLFF. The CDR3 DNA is TGTGCCAGCAGTTTTTCTGGGGAGAGCGAAAAACTGTTTTTT.

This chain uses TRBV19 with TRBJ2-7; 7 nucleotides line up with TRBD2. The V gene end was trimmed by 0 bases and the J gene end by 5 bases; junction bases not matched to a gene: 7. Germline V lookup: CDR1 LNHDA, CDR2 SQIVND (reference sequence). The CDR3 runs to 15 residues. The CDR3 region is CASSIEAGLPNEQYF. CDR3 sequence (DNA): TGTGCCAGTAGTATAGAGGCGGGACTACCAAACGAGCAGTACTTC.

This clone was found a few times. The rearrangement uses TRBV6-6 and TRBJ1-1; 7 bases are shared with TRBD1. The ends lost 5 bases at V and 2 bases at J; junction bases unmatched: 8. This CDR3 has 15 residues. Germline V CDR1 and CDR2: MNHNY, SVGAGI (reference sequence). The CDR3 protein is CASSKSDRVNTEAFF. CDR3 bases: TGTGCCAGCAGTAAATCCGACAGGGTTAACACTGAAGCTTTCTTT.

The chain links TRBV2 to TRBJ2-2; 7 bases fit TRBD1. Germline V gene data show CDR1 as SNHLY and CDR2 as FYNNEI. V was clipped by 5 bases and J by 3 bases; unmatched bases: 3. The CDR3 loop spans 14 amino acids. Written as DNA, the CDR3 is TGTGCCAGCAGTCCGGGACAGCACACCGGGGAGCTGTTTTTT. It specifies CASSPGQHTGELFF. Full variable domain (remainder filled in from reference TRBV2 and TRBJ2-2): EPEVTQTPSHQVTQMGQEVILRCVPISNHLYFYWYRQILGQKVEFLVSFYNNEISEKSEIFDDQFSVERPDGSNFTLKIRSTKLEDSAMYFCASSPGQHTGELFFGEGSRLTVL.

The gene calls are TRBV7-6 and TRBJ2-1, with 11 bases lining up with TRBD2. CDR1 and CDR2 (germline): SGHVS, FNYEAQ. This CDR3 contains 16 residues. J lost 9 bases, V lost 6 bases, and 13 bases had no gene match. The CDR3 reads CASSLGTSGHGGEQFF. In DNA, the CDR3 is TGTGCCAGCAGTCTAGGGACTAGCGGTCACGGAGGTGAGCAGTTCTTC. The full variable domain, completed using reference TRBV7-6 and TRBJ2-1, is GAGVSQSPRYKVTKRGQDVALRCDPISGHVSLYWYRQALGQGPEFLTYFNYEAQQDKSGLPNDRFSAERPEGSISTLTIQRTEQRDSAMYRCASSLGTSGHGGEQFFGPGTRLTVL.

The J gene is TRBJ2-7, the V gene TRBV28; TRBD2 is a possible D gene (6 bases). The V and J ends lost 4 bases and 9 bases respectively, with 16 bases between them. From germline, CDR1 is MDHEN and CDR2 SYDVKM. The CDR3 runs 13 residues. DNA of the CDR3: TGTGCCAGCAGTTACGCGGGGCTCTCGGTGCAGTACTTC. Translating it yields CASSYAGLSVQYF.